The present T cell receptor beta chain was sequenced within a study of beta chain features in type 1 diabetes. Regarding the study as a whole: Shorter TCRB CDR3s, moderately but significantly so, were found in Type 1 diabetes patients in all four CD4+ subsets.

Of note for this clone: Its antigen is unknown.

TCRB transcripts that were expressed got sequenced, as all of the isolated RNA had been reverse transcribed. TCRdb's copy holds only in-frame clones and misses some; the assay was immunoSEQ multiplex PCR. This table holds about 230,000 clones, around 10% found once. The TCR was taken from a woman aged 18 to 35 in good health. Sequenced input: naive CD4+ T cells from blood.

Written as DNA, the CDR3 is TGTGCCAGCAGCTTAGGGAGCGGGAGTGGGCGGACAGATACGCAGTATTTT. Its translation is CASSLGSGSGRTDTQYF. This chain links TRBV11-3 with TRBJ2-3; 8 positions match TRBD2. The length of the CDR3 is 17 residues. Losses at the gene ends were 1 base for V and 3 bases for J; bases not matched to a gene: 9. Germline lookup yields CDR1 SGHNT and CDR2 YENEEA.